This TCR beta chain emerged from a study of blood T cell repertoires in COVID-19. Whole-study context: PBMCs, B-cell-depleted T cells, or T cells provided the cDNA or gDNA that made up the material.

The CDR3 has 14 amino acids. Germline lookup yields CDR1 SGDLS and CDR2 YYNGEE. The germline V and J ends were trimmed by 0 bases and 5 bases, with 11 bases remaining between them. Original processing methods: Using reference gene primer amplification, nucleated cell counts were estimated. TCRdb's copy holds only in-frame clones and misses some; the assay was immunoSEQ multiplex PCR. The DNA gave D and trimming, while V, J and clone size come from that table. Here the sample spans about 68,000 clones, nearly 90% being singletons. The TCR originated in a woman in her forties or fifties with COVID-19, enrolled during active disease. The sample was peripheral blood. The V and J genes are TRBV9 and TRBJ2-5; the D gene is possibly TRBD1 (6 bases). CDR3 in amino acids: CASSVGLRGETQYF. The CDR3 DNA follows: TGTGCCAGCAGCGTAGGTTTGAGGGGGGAGACCCAGTACTTC. Full variable domain (missing parts from reference TRBV9 and TRBJ2-5): DSGVTQTPKHLITATGQRVTLRCSPRSGDLSVYWYQQSLDQGLQFLIQYYNGEERAKGNILERFSAQQFPDLHSELNLSSLELGDSALYFCASSVGLRGETQYFGPGTRLLVL.